This T cell receptor beta chain was sequenced for a study of vaccination effects on CD4 cells after COVID-19. Whole-study results and caveats: Clones induced by infection and by vaccine showed marked clonal contraction late after vaccination.

Profiling relied on immunoSEQ multiplex PCR, and the TCRdb table lists in-frame clones only, not all of them. The profile shows tens of thousands of clones, roughly 74% of them singletons. Germline CDR1 reads LNHDA; CDR2 reads SQIVND (reference sequence). CDR3 length: 13 residues. Trimming removed 9 bases from V and 0 bases from J, with 8 bases in between. The table lists this clone with a few counts. The target antigen is unknown. Expansion of antigen-specific CD4+ T cells with viral peptide pools was carried out by the ViraFEST assay before sequencing. Isolating CD4+ T cells followed 9 to 10 days of culture. None of the vaccinated had previously contracted SARS-CoV-2, and their nucleocapsid antibodies tested negative. A half-medium replacement with IL-2 medium was carried out on days 3 and 7.

The rearrangement uses TRBV19 and TRBJ1-4; D is unclear. The material sequenced was CD4+ T cells from PBMCs cultured with HCoV-NL63 spike peptides, taken before COVID-19 vaccination. The sequence came from a human donor who received a COVID-19 vaccine. Here the CDR3 DNA reads TGTGCCAGCAGACGGGCAACTAATGAAAAACTGTTTTTT. Its protein is CASRRATNEKLFF. The complete variable domain, with remaining parts taken from reference TRBV19 and TRBJ1-4, reads DGGITQSPKYLFRKEGQNVTLSCEQNLNHDAMYWYRQDPGQGLRLIYYSQIVNDFQKGDIAEGYSVSREKKESFPLTVTSAQKNPTAFYLCASRRATNEKLFFGSGTQLSVL.